Presented here are 29 T cell receptor beta chains from one specimen sequenced in a study of T-cell reconstitution after alpha-beta-depleted transplantation in children. Preparation of the TCRbeta library was carried out with unique molecular identifiers. TCRdb called the PCR reads again in MiXCR, with one record for every CDR3 protein. The table has some 240,000 distinct CDR3 sequences, around 8.9% seen once. The sample was PBMCs from the stem cell graft donor, taken from the stem cell graft. All receptors come from a human donor who donated a stem cell graft to a child with SCID.

This clonotype was observed many times. This sequence joins TRBV20-1 and TRBJ1-4; D uncertain. V shed 4 bases and J shed 1 base, with 4 bases lying between them. Germline V lookup: CDR1 DFQATT, CDR2 SNEGSKA (reference sequence). The CDR3 spans 12 residues. The CDR3 DNA sequence: TGCAGTGCTAAAGTAACTAATGAAAAACTGTTTTTT. Its protein is CSAKVTNEKLFF.

This clonotype has at least ten counts. This rearrangement joins TRBV12-3 or TRBV12-4 to TRBJ1-5, with D unclear. The CDR3 extends over 17 amino acids. Between the trimmed V and J ends, which lost 1 base and 0 bases, there was a span of 13 bases. The CDR3 here is CASSLGDGYYSNQPQHF. The CDR3 region has the DNA TGTGCCAGCAGTTTAGGAGACGGATATTATAGCAATCAGCCCCAGCATTTT.

This clonotype was counted many times. The chain recombines TRBV29-1 with TRBJ2-1; D is possibly TRBD1 or TRBD2 (5 bases each). The CDR3 is 13 residues long. The germline V and J ends were trimmed by 7 bases and 5 bases, with 15 bases remaining between them. Per the germline V gene, CDR1 is SQVTM and CDR2 is ANQGSEA. The CDR3 is CSAGSRGHNEQFF. The CDR3 DNA is TGCAGCGCTGGAAGTCGGGGCCACAATGAGCAGTTCTTC.

This clonotype occurred many times. The gene calls are TRBV19 and TRBJ1-1; tentatively, D is TRBD1 (6 bases). Germline CDR1 is LNHDA and CDR2 is SQIVND (reference sequence). V was trimmed by 7 bases and J by 6 bases, leaving 9 bases between them. This CDR3 contains 11 residues. The CDR3 DNA sequence: TGTGCCAGTATTAGGACAGCTGAAGCTTTCTTT. It encodes CASIRTAEAFF. The whole variable domain, remainder taken from reference TRBV19 and TRBJ1-1, is DGGITQSPKYLFRKEGQNVTLSCEQNLNHDAMYWYRQDPGQGLRLIYYSQIVNDFQKGDIAEGYSVSREKKESFPLTVTSAQKNPTAFYLCASIRTAEAFFGQGTRLTVV.

The sample holds many counts of this clonotype. The chain uses TRBV6-2 or TRBV6-3 and TRBJ2-1, with 8 positions matching TRBD1. The trim removed 9 bases at V and 9 bases at J, leaving 10 bases unmatched. Germline CDR1 reads MNHEY; CDR2 reads SVGEGT. The CDR3 totals 13 residues. The CDR3 spells CASHPGQGIEQFF. DNA for the CDR3: TGTGCCAGTCACCCTGGACAGGGCATTGAGCAGTTCTTC.

At least ten counts were recorded for this clonotype. The chain joins TRBV5-1 to TRBJ2-1; the D call may be TRBD1 or TRBD2 (5 bases each). The V end lost 0 bases, the J end lost 0 bases, and 10 bases lay between the germline ends. CDR1 is SGHRS, CDR2 YFSETQ, per germline. The CDR3 consists of 16 residues. In DNA, the CDR3 is TGCGCCAGCAGCTTGGTGCCAGGGAGCTCCTACAATGAGCAGTTCTTC. Translated, it gives CASSLVPGSSYNEQFF.

Ten or more counts support this clonotype. The chain combines TRBV4-1 with TRBJ2-1; TRBD2 aligns across 12 bases. The CDR3 loop spans 15 amino acids. The V gene end was trimmed by 4 bases and the J gene end by 8 bases; junction bases not matched to a gene: 6. The germline V gene has CDR1 MGHRA and CDR2 YSYEKL. Here the CDR3 reads CASSPRLAGEYEQFF. CDR3 bases: TGCGCCAGCAGCCCCCGACTAGCGGGGGAGTATGAGCAGTTCTTC.

This clonotype showed up many times. This chain joins TRBV20-1 and TRBJ2-3, with TRBD2 matching 11 bases. Germline V gene lookup returns CDR1 DFQATT and CDR2 SNEGSKA (reference sequence). The CDR3 has 16 amino acids. V lost 0 bases to trimming and J lost 3 bases; unmatched junction nucleotides: 5. In nucleotides, the CDR3 is TGCAGTGCTAGAGATCCCCTAGCGGGGGGTACAGATACGCAGTATTTT. This translates into CSARDPLAGGTDTQYF.

This chain uses TRBV10-2 with TRBJ1-5; TRBD1 is a possible D gene (5 bases). CDR3 length: 14 amino acids. The V and J ends lost 2 bases and 7 bases respectively, with 12 bases between them. Germline CDR1 WSHSY, CDR2 SAAADI. As DNA, the CDR3 is TGCGCCAGCAGTGAGGTTGCAGGGTCGCAGCCCCAGCATTTT. It yields the protein CASSEVAGSQPQHF.

This clonotype was detected ten times or more. The chain uses TRBV20-1 and TRBJ2-7; no firm D call. Looked up from germline, CDR1 is DFQATT and CDR2 is SNEGSKA (reference sequence). The V end was cut by 0 bases, the J end by 4 bases, with 10 bases between. The CDR3 is 13 residues long. The CDR3 DNA reads TGCAGTGCTAGAGATGAGGCGAGATACGAGCAGTACTTC. Translation gives CSARDEARYEQYF.

This clonotype was counted at least ten times. V and J are TRBV5-1 and TRBJ1-2, with D perhaps matching TRBD1 (5 bases). Germline lookup yields CDR1 SGHRS and CDR2 YFSETQ. The CDR3 contains 14 residues. V lost 4 bases and J 2 bases, leaving 12 bases between the germline ends. CDR3 loop: CASSTRQPNYGYTF. In DNA form, the CDR3 reads TGCGCCAGCAGCACCAGACAGCCAAACTATGGCTACACCTTC.

This clonotype was counted at least ten times. The chain is built from TRBV6-1 and TRBJ2-2; D possibly corresponds to TRBD1 (5 bases). The CDR3 has 14 amino acids. The germline V gene has CDR1 MNHNS and CDR2 SASEGT. V was clipped by 6 bases and J by 7 bases, with 15 bases between them. The CDR3 is CASREQGISGELFF. CDR3 DNA sequence: TGTGCCAGCAGGGAGCAGGGAATTAGCGGGGAGCTGTTTTTT.

This clonotype was detected ten times or more. The J gene is TRBJ1-1, the V gene TRBV5-1, with a weak D call TRBD1 (6 bases). CDR3 length equals 16 residues. V lost 2 bases to trimming and J lost 2 bases, with 16 bases between them. Germline V gene data show CDR1 as SGHRS and CDR2 as YFSETQ. The CDR3, as DNA: TGCGCCAGCAGCTTCGCTCCTAGGACAGCTAACACTGAAGCTTTCTTT. This encodes CASSFAPRTANTEAFF.

This clonotype was seen ten or more times. This sequence joins TRBV5-1 and TRBJ1-3, with D maybe TRBD1 (6 bases). Germline V gene data show CDR1 as SGHRS and CDR2 as YFSETQ. The CDR3 runs to 14 residues. The germline V and J ends were trimmed by 2 bases and 3 bases, with 9 bases remaining between them. The DNA for the CDR3 is TGCGCCAGCAGCTTCACAGGGATTGGAAACACCATATATTTT. Amino acid sequence: CASSFTGIGNTIYF.

This clonotype was observed many times. V is TRBV9 and J is TRBJ1-1, with D unresolved. The CDR3 loop spans 15 amino acids. The V end lost 3 bases, the J end lost 3 bases, and 15 bases lay between the germline ends. CDR1 is SGDLS and CDR2 is YYNGEE in the germline V gene. The CDR3 region has the DNA TGTGCCAGCAGCGCACACTCCGGGTTACACACTGAAGCTTTCTTT. Translated: CASSAHSGLHTEAFF.

This clonotype was found many times. The chain recombines TRBV10-3 with TRBJ1-5, with TRBD1 matching 7 bases. Trimming took 0 bases from V and 7 from J; bases not matched to a gene: 9. This CDR3 is 16 amino acids long. Per the germline V gene, CDR1 is ENHRY and CDR2 is SYGVKD. Here the CDR3 DNA reads TGTGCCATCAGTGAGTCAGAGGGGGCGGGCTGGCAGCCCCAGCATTTT. This translates into CAISESEGAGWQPQHF.

Ten or more counts support this clonotype. The V and J genes are TRBV3-1 and TRBJ2-5; TRBD1 agrees at 7 bases. Looked up from germline, CDR1 is LGHDT and CDR2 is YNNKEL (reference sequence). V was clipped by 1 base and J by 4 bases; unmatched bases: 9. The CDR3 has 16 residues. The CDR3 loop is CASSQGRTGGGETQYF. CDR3 nucleotides: TGTGCCAGCAGCCAAGGAAGGACAGGCGGCGGAGAGACCCAGTACTTC.

This clonotype was counted at least ten times. V gene TRBV7-9 combines with J gene TRBJ2-7; the D gene could be TRBD1 or TRBD2 (5 bases each). V lost 1 base to trimming and J lost 6 bases, with 7 bases between them. This CDR3 spans 12 amino acids. The germline V gene encodes CDR1 SEHNR and CDR2 FQNEAQ (reference sequence). The CDR3 DNA follows: TGTGCCAGCAGCTTAGGGGGACGCGAGCAGTACTTC. Translating gives CASSLGGREQYF. The whole variable domain, filled in from reference TRBV7-9 and TRBJ2-7, reads DTGVSQNPRHKITKRGQNVTFRCDPISEHNRLYWYRQTLGQGPEFLTYFQNEAQLEKSRLLSDRFSAERPKGSFSTLEIQRTEQGDSAMYLCASSLGGREQYFGPGTRLTVT.

This clonotype was observed at least ten times. The J gene is TRBJ2-7, the V gene TRBV5-1; TRBD1 might be the D (5 bases). Trimming cost V 0 bases and J 6 bases, with 13 bases left between them. The CDR3 has 14 amino acids. Per the germline V gene, CDR1 is SGHRS and CDR2 is YFSETQ. The DNA of the CDR3 is TGCGCCAGCAGCTTGGGGTCAGGGTTGAGCGAGCAGTACTTC. It is translated as CASSLGSGLSEQYF. The variable domain in full, with the rest retrieved from reference TRBV5-1 and TRBJ2-7, is KAGVTQTPRYLIKTRGQQVTLSCSPISGHRSVSWYQQTPGQGLQFLFEYFSETQRNKGNFPGRFSGRQFSNSRSEMNVSTLELGDSALYLCASSLGSGLSEQYFGPGTRLTVT.

This clonotype was recorded many times. This chain connects TRBV9 to TRBJ1-1, with a possible D match to TRBD1 (6 bases). The germline V gene has CDR1 SGDLS and CDR2 YYNGEE. The CDR3 runs 15 residues. Trimming shortened V by 3 bases and J by 4 bases, and 16 bases separated the two germline ends. The CDR3 reads CASSASEGVATEAFF. The DNA of the CDR3 is TGTGCCAGCAGCGCCTCGGAGGGGGTGGCCACTGAAGCTTTCTTT.

This clonotype was seen at least ten times. The chain employs TRBV6-5 and TRBJ1-1; D is unclear. The CDR3 loop spans 14 amino acids. Germline values: CDR1 MNHEY, CDR2 SVGAGI. Trimming stripped 5 bases from V and 2 bases from J, with 12 bases between. CDR3 residues: CASSTQQLNTEAFF. The CDR3 coding sequence is TGTGCCAGCAGTACTCAGCAACTTAACACTGAAGCTTTCTTT.

This clonotype was observed at least ten times. One end of the junction varies from germline; a read error may be responsible. This sequence joins TRBV7-8 and TRBJ2-5; 12 bases line up with TRBD2. The CDR3 is made up of 16 amino acids. Germline CDR1 is SGHVS and CDR2 is FQNEAQ. CDR3 DNA: TGTGCCAGCAGCCTAGCTTCTAGCGGGGGGGGGCAGACCCAGTACTTC. It specifies CASSLASSGGGQTQYF.

This clonotype was detected many times. V and J are TRBV15 and TRBJ2-3; D may be TRBD2 (5 bases). Trimming removed 0 bases at V and 0 bases at J, with 13 bases between. This CDR3 contains 17 residues. Germline CDR1 is LNHNV and CDR2 is YYDKDF (reference sequence). This CDR3 reads CATSRDLASFSTDTQYF. CDR3 sequence (DNA): TGTGCCACCAGCAGAGATCTGGCTAGCTTTAGCACAGATACGCAGTATTTT.

In its sample, this clonotype was seen many times. The genes are TRBV7-9 and TRBJ2-1; D possibly corresponds to TRBD1 (6 bases). The length of the CDR3 is 16 residues. Trimming pared 1 base from V and 4 bases from J, leaving 14 bases between. CDR1 is SEHNR and CDR2 is FQNEAQ in the germline V gene (reference sequence). The CDR3 is CASSLGTRTEYNEQFF. For the CDR3, the DNA is TGTGCCAGCAGCTTAGGGACCCGGACAGAATACAATGAGCAGTTCTTC.

The table lists this clonotype with many counts. The chain has TRBV18 and TRBJ1-1; D may be TRBD1 (5 bases). CDR1 is KGHSH, CDR2 LQKENI, per germline. Between the trimmed V and J ends, which lost 3 bases and 2 bases, there was a span of 13 bases. The CDR3 length is 15 residues. The CDR3: CASSPQAQDNTEAFF. The CDR3 nucleotides read TGTGCCAGCTCACCCCAGGCACAGGACAACACTGAAGCTTTCTTT.

The rearrangement joins TRBV19 to TRBJ2-6; D is undetermined. This CDR3 region has 14 residues. With 7 bases removed from V and 4 bases from J, the gap between germline ends came to 11 bases. Germline loops: CDR1 LNHDA, CDR2 SQIVND (reference sequence). CDR3 DNA: TGTGCCAGTACTGCCGCTGGAGGGGCCAACGTCCTGACTTTC. Protein product: CASTAAGGANVLTF.

This clonotype was counted many times. The J gene is TRBJ1-5, the V gene TRBV7-9, with 9 positions matching TRBD1. The CDR3 contains 17 residues. Germline trimming cut 5 bases from V and 4 bases from J; bases unmatched to any gene: 12. Germline CDR1 SEHNR, CDR2 FQNEAQ (reference sequence). The CDR3 is CASSRQGYGQGNQPQHF. CDR3 coding DNA: TGTGCCAGCAGCAGGCAAGGGTATGGACAGGGGAATCAGCCCCAGCATTTT.

This clonotype has just a few counts. The rearrangement joins TRBV18 to TRBJ1-5; 7 bases fit TRBD1. From germline, CDR1 is KGHSH and CDR2 LQKENI. Trimming removed 3 bases from V and 6 bases from J; junction bases left unmatched: 2. This CDR3 comprises 13 residues. CDR3 sequence: CASSPDRVQPQHF. CDR3 coding DNA: TGTGCCAGCTCACCCGACAGGGTTCAGCCCCAGCATTTT.

This clonotype was observed many times. The rearrangement joins TRBV29-1 to TRBJ1-2, with D possibly matching TRBD1 (5 bases). Trimming pared 6 bases from V and 4 bases from J, leaving 15 bases between. From germline, CDR1 is SQVTM and CDR2 ANQGSEA. This CDR3 comprises 13 residues. The CDR3 is CSVRDASFYGYTF. CDR3 in DNA: TGCAGCGTCCGGGACGCCAGCTTCTATGGCTACACCTTC.